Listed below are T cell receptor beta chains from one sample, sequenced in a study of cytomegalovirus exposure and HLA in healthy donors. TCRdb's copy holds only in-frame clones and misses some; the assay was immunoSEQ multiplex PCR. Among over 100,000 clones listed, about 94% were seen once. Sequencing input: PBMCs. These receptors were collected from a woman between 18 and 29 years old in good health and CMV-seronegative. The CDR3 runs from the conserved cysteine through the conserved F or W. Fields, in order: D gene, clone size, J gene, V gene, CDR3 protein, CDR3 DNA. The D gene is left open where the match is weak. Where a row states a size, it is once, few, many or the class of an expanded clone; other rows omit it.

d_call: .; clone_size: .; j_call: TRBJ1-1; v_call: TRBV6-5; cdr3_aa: CASSYNQDTEAFF; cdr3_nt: TGTGCCAGCAGTTACAACCAGGACACTGAAGCTTTCTTT
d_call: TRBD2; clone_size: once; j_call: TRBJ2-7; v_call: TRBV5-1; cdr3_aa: CASSLPMGTSGSRLYEQYF; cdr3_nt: TGCGCCAGCAGCTTGCCGATGGGCACTAGCGGGTCGCGTCTGTACGAGCAGTACTTC
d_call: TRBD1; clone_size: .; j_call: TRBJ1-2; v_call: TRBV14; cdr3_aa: CASSQATGKGTYGYTF; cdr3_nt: TGTGCCAGCAGCCAAGCGACAGGGAAAGGAACCTATGGCTACACCTTC
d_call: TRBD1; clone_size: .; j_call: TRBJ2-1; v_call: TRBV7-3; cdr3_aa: CASSLTWDSYNEQFF; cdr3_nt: TGTGCCAGCAGCTTAACTTGGGACAGCTACAATGAGCAGTTCTTC
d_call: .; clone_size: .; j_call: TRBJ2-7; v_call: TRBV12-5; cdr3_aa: CASGLPGYEQYF; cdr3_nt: TGTGCTAGTGGTTTGCCAGGCTACGAGCAGTACTTC
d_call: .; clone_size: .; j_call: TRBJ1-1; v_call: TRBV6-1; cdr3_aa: CASGYFSTEAFF; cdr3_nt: TGTGCCAGCGGTTATTTTAGCACTGAAGCTTTCTTT
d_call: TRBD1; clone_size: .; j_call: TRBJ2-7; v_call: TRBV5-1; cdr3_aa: CASSLLTGYYEQYF; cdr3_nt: TGCGCCAGCAGCTTGTTGACAGGGTACTACGAGCAGTACTTC
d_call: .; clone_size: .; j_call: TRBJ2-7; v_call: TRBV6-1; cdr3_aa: CASREPGQKFYEQYF; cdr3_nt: TGTGCCAGCAGGGAACCGGGACAAAAGTTCTACGAGCAGTACTTC
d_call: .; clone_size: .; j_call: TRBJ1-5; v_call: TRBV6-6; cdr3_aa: CASSYRQGNQPQHF; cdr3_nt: TGTGCCAGCAGTTACAGGCAGGGCAATCAGCCCCAGCATTTT
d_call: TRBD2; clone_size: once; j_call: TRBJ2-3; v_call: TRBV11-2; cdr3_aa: CASSLTSGTDTQYF; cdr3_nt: TGTGCCAGCAGCTTGACTAGCGGGACAGATACGCAGTATTTT
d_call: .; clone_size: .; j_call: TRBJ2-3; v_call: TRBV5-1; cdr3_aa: CASSLPTSTDTQYF; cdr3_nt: TGCGCCAGCAGCTTGCCCACAAGCACAGATACGCAGTATTTT
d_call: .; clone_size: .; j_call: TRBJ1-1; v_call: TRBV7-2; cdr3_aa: CASSLFWGGQTEAFF; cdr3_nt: TGTGCCAGCAGCTTATTTTGGGGGGGCCAGACTGAAGCTTTCTTT
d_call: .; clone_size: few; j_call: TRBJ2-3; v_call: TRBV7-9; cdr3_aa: CASSSRGSPTDTQYF; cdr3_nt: TGTGCCAGCAGCTCCCGCGGGTCCCCCACAGATACGCAGTATTTT
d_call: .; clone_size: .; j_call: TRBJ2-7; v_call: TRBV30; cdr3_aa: CAWSDGLTYEQYF; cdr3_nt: TGTGCCTGGAGTGACGGACTTACCTACGAGCAGTACTTC
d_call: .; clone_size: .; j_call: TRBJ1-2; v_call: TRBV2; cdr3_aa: CASSTTAGSVYGYTF; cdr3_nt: TGTGCCAGCAGTACAACCGCAGGGTCCGTCTATGGCTACACCTTC
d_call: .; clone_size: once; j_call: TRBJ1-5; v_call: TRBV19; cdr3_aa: CASSPLRTAAHDRNQPQHF; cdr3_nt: TGTGCCAGTAGTCCCCTCCGGACAGCAGCCCACGATCGCAATCAGCCCCAGCATTTT
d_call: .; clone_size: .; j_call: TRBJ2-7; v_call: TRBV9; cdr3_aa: CASSVDVNSYEQYF; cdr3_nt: TGTGCCAGCAGCGTAGATGTCAACTCCTACGAGCAGTACTTC
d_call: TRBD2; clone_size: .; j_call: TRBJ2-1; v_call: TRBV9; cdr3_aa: CASSKGLAGDLDEQFF; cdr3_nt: TGTGCCAGCAGCAAGGGACTAGCGGGAGACTTAGATGAGCAGTTCTTC
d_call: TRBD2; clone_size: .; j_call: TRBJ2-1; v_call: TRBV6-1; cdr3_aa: CASSPGTSDYNEQFF; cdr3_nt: TGTGCCAGCAGTCCCGGGACTAGCGACTACAATGAGCAGTTCTTC
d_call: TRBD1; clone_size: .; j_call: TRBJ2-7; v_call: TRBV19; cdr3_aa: CASPKCGQGTYEQYF; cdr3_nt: TGTGCCAGTCCGAAGTGCGGACAGGGCACCTACGAGCAGTACTTC
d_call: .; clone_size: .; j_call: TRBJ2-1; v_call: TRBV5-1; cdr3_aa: CASTENNEQFF; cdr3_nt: TGCGCCAGCACGGAGAACAATGAGCAGTTCTTC
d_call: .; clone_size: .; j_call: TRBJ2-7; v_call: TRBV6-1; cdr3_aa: CASSAGLYEQYF; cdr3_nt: TGTGCCAGCAGTGCAGGGCTCTACGAGCAGTACTTC
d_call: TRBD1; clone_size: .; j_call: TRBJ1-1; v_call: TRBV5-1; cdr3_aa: CASRWTGLNTEAFF; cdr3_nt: TGCGCCAGCAGATGGACAGGGCTGAACACTGAAGCTTTCTTT
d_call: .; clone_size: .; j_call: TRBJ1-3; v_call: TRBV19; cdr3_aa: CASTSSRVDTIYF; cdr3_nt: TGTGCCAGTACCTCCTCGAGGGTGGACACCATATATTTT
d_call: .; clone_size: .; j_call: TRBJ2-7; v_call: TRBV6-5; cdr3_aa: CASSYSWTGAYEQYF; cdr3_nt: TGTGCCAGCAGTTACTCGTGGACGGGGGCCTACGAGCAGTACTTC
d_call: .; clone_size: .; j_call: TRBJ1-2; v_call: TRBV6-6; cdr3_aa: CASREGANYGYTF; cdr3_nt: TGTGCCAGCAGGGAGGGAGCTAACTATGGCTACACCTTC
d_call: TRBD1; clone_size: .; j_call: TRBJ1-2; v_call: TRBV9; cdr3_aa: CASSDRDSKGFGYTF; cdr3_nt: TGTGCCAGCAGCGATCGGGACAGTAAAGGCTTTGGCTACACCTTC
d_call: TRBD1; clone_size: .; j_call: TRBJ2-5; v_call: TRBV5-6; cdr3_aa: CASGTGGETQYF; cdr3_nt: TGTGCCAGCGGGACAGGGGGAGAGACCCAGTACTTC
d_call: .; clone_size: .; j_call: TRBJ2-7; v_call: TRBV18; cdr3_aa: CASSPRDGSYEQYF; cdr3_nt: TGTGCCAGCTCACCGCGGGACGGATCCTACGAGCAGTACTTC
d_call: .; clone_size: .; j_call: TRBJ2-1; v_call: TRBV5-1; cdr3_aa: CASSLGRIVGDEQFF; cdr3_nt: TGCGCCAGCAGCTTGGGGAGGATAGTGGGCGATGAGCAGTTCTTC
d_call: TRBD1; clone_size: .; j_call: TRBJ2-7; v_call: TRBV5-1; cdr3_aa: CASSEQGAAEQYF; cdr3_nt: TGCGCCAGCAGTGAGCAGGGGGCGGCCGAGCAGTACTTC
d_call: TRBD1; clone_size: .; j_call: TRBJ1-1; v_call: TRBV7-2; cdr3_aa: CASSPGTANTEAFF; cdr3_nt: TGTGCCAGCAGCCCCGGGACAGCGAACACTGAAGCTTTCTTT
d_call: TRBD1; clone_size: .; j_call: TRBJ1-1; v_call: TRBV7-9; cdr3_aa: CASSQGGIRLTEAFF; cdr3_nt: TGTGCCAGCAGCCAGGGGGGTATCAGGTTGACTGAAGCTTTCTTT
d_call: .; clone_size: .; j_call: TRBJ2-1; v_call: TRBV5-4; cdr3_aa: CASSPIGGLAYNEQFF; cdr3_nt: TGTGCCAGCAGCCCCATAGGTGGGCTAGCGTACAATGAGCAGTTCTTC
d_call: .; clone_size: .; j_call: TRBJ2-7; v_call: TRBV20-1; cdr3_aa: CSVYSYEQYF; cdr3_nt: TGCAGTGTGTATTCCTACGAGCAGTACTTC
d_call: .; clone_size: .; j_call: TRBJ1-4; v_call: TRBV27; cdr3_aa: CASSRTTNEKLFF; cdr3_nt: TGTGCCAGCTCGAGAACAACTAATGAAAAACTGTTTTTT
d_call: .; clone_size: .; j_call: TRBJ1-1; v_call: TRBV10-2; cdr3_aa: CASSENGGGTEAFF; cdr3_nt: TGCGCCAGCAGTGAGAACGGGGGGGGCACTGAAGCTTTCTTT
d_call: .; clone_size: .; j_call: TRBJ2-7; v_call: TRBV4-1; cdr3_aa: CASSQVVGSIYEQYF; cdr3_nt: TGCGCCAGCAGCCAAGTCGTTGGGAGCATCTACGAGCAGTACTTC
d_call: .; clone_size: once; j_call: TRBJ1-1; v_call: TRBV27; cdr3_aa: CASRHPRQLRTEAFF; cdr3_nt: TGTGCCAGCAGACACCCCCGACAGTTACGCACTGAAGCTTTCTTT
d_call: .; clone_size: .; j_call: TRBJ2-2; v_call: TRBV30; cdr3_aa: CAWSVYGELFF; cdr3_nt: TGTGCCTGGAGTGTTTACGGGGAGCTGTTTTTT
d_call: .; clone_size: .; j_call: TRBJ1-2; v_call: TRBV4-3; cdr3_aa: CASSPATGNYGYTF; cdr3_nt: TGCGCCAGCAGCCCCGCGACAGGAAACTATGGCTACACCTTC
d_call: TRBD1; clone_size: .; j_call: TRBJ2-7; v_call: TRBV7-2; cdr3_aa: CASSWTGSSYEQYF; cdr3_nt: TGTGCCAGCAGCTGGACAGGGTCCTCCTACGAGCAGTACTTC
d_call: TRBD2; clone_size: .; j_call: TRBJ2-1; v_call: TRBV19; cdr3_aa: CASIEGGGRFPNEQFF; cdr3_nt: TGTGCCAGTATCGAGGGGGGCGGGAGGTTTCCCAATGAGCAGTTCTTC
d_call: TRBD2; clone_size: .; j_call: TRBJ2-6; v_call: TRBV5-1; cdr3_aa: CASSFRITGLAGISSGANVLTF; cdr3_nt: TGCGCCAGCAGCTTTCGAATCACGGGACTAGCGGGCATATCCTCTGGGGCCAACGTCCTGACTTTC
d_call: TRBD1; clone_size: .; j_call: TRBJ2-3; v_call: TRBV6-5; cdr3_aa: CASSYSGQGTDTQYF; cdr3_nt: TGTGCCAGCAGTTACTCGGGACAGGGGACAGATACGCAGTATTTT